This TCR beta chain was sequenced in a study of siplizumab effects on memory and regulatory T cells. Points on this clone: Its antigen is not identified.

This CDR3 spans 13 amino acids. The V and J ends lost 3 bases and 4 bases respectively, with 9 bases between them. Germline values: CDR1 SNHLY, CDR2 FYNNEI. Clones were read by immunoSEQ multiplex PCR, and TCRdb kept only the in-frame ones, dropping some. The table shows about 110,000 clones, with approximately 90% occurring only once. The study, taken as a whole, reports: Naive-or-memory phenotypes were unassignable for roughly 80-95% of proliferating CD4+ or CD8+ clones. Siplizumab significantly brought down the alloreactive sequences that trace back to unstimulated CD4+ memory cells. Memory T cells appeared less diverse than naive cells, which seemed to contribute substantially to alloresponse.

The clonotype comes from a human donor in good health. The chain uses TRBV2 and TRBJ2-5; the D call may be TRBD1 or TRBD2 (5 bases each). Sequencing was performed on Tregs sorted from blood. In DNA, the CDR3 is TGTGCCAGCAGTGAGAGGGGTGGAGAGACCCAGTACTTC. Protein product: CASSERGGETQYF.